Here is one T cell receptor (beta chain) with its context. Generated by immunoSEQ multiplex PCR, the TCRdb table keeps only in-frame clones and is missing some. In the table there are over 200,000 clones, approximately 90% of which are singletons. The study drew participants aged about 18 to 89 years from some 24 US areas. Cohorts were assigned according to the clinical history that participants reported. These data come from a study of blood T cell repertoires in COVID-19. Study summary: Some COVID-19 samples were acute and others convalescent; all came from the United States, Italy and Spain. The analysed material was cDNA or gDNA that came from T cells, B-cell-depleted T cells, or PBMCs.

Trimming stripped 3 bases from V and 7 bases from J, with 10 bases between. The CDR3 extends over 13 amino acids. The germline V gene encodes CDR1 LGHNA and CDR2 YSLEER. Sample: PBMCs or T cells enriched from blood (not recorded which). This chain connects TRBV4-3 to TRBJ1-5; TRBD1 is a possible D gene (5 bases). The receptor was isolated from a man younger than 35 with acute COVID-19. CDR3 loop: CASSHVTGQPQHF. Here the CDR3 DNA reads TGCGCCAGCAGCCATGTCACAGGCCAGCCCCAGCATTTT.